This T cell receptor beta chain originates from a study of blood T cell repertoires in COVID-19. In the study overall: Specimens from acute and convalescent COVID-19 originated in the United States, Italy and Spain. The cDNA or gDNA used as material had been derived from T cells, B-cell-depleted T cells, or PBMCs.

The CDR3 spans 14 residues. Trimming shortened V by 0 bases and J by 0 bases, and 6 bases separated the two germline ends. The germline V gene encodes CDR1 SGHRS and CDR2 YFSETQ. Per the original methods: Amplifying reference gene primers gave estimates of nucleated cell counts. The table came from immunoSEQ multiplex PCR; TCRdb's copy has only in-frame clones and leaves some out. V and J calls and clone size are given by that table; D and trimming were obtained from the DNA. The sample yields about 220,000 clones, around 80% seen once. With regard to this clone: This CDR3 is also generated by other DNA sequences in the sample.

The receptor was derived from a woman aged 65 to 85 with acute or convalescent COVID-19. The V gene is TRBV5-1, the J gene TRBJ1-1; D is unclear. The specimen sequenced was peripheral blood. CDR3 in amino acids: CASSLDGMNTEAFF. In DNA, the CDR3 is TGCGCCAGCAGCTTGGACGGTATGAACACTGAAGCTTTCTTT.